Included here is one TCR beta chain sequence, with context. The target antigen is unknown. The PCR ran on 60 Vbeta and 13 Jbeta primers. Libraries were prepared by immunoSEQ multiplex PCR; TCRdb keeps only in-frame clonotypes and omits some of them. Here the sample spans 85,000 to 90,000 clones, around 84% being singletons. These data originate in a study of cytomegalovirus exposure and HLA in healthy donors. The CDR3 covers 15 residues. J gave up 3 bases and V 9 bases, and 7 bases lay outside the gene matches. Per germline, CDR1 SGDLS and CDR2 YYNGEE. Study findings and constraints: Most of the TCR beta V segments (in an earlier analysis) were productive either about 87% or about 30% of the time. Reports indicate that TCR beta sequences accurately predicted the HLA-A and HLA-B alleles of most subjects.

Sequencing was carried out using PBMCs. This chain uses TRBV9 with TRBJ2-5; 14 bases agree with TRBD2. The TCR was taken from a man aged 40-49 years in good health and CMV-seropositive. The DNA for the CDR3 is TGTGCCAAAACTCGACTAGCGGGAGGGGAAGAGACCCAGTACTTC. Protein sequence: CAKTRLAGGEETQYF.